Shown below are 31 T cell receptor beta chains from a single sample sequenced in a study of OX40 agonist ivuxolimab in advanced cancers. Sequencing was performed with immunoSEQ multiplex PCR; in TCRdb, only in-frame clones are kept and a portion is missing. The sample contains over 75,000 clones, roughly 94% of which appear only once. This sample comprised CD4+ or CD8+ T cells sorted from blood, obtained in a trial of the OX40 agonist ivuxolimab. The receptors were sampled from an adult with an advanced solid tumor such as melanoma, head and neck, liver or kidney cancer.

The chain joins TRBV27 to TRBJ2-5; TRBD1 aligns across 8 bases. V was pared by 5 bases and J by 1 base, with 6 bases of the junction left unmatched. Per the germline V gene, CDR1 is MNHEY and CDR2 is SMNVEV (reference sequence). This CDR3 contains 15 residues. The CDR3 DNA reads as TGTGCCAGCAGTCCCAGGGGGCGCAGCCAAGAGACCCAGTACTTC. Amino acid sequence: CASSPRGRSQETQYF.

The chain is built from TRBV6-5 and TRBJ2-7; D may be TRBD1 or TRBD2 (5 bases each). The CDR3 has 14 amino acids. V shed 0 bases and J shed 6 bases, with 12 bases lying between them. CDR1 and CDR2 from the germline V gene are MNHEY and SVGAGI. The CDR3 reads CASSYSRGDVEQYF. DNA of the CDR3: TGTGCCAGCAGTTACTCGCGAGGGGACGTCGAGCAGTACTTC.

V gene TRBV9 combines with J gene TRBJ2-5; no definite D call. Trimming removed 6 bases from V and 0 bases from J, with 18 bases in between. This CDR3 has 16 amino acids. Germline V gene sequence: CDR1 SGDLS, CDR2 YYNGEE. The CDR3 loop is CASTVGTNLYQETQYF. The CDR3, as DNA: TGTGCCAGCACGGTGGGAACCAATTTGTACCAAGAGACCCAGTACTTC. Based on the CDR3 plus reference TRBV9 and TRBJ2-5, the full variable domain is DSGVTQTPKHLITATGQRVTLRCSPRSGDLSVYWYQQSLDQGLQFLIQYYNGEERAKGNILERFSAQQFPDLHSELNLSSLELGDSALYFCASTVGTNLYQETQYFGPGTRLLVL.

The chain employs TRBV4-1 and TRBJ2-7; D is uncertain. This CDR3 has 14 amino acids. V lost 1 base to trimming and J lost 2 bases, with 9 bases between them. Germline assignment: CDR1 MGHRA and CDR2 YSYEKL. CDR3 sequence: CASSQVSSTYEQYF. CDR3 sequence (DNA): TGCGCCAGCAGCCAAGTATCCTCTACCTACGAGCAGTACTTC.

The chain joins TRBV4-2 to TRBJ1-4, with D possibly TRBD1 on 5 matching bases. The CDR3 consists of 20 residues. Germline CDR1 and CDR2: LGHNA and YNFKEQ. Trimming shortened V by 0 bases and J by 0 bases, and 20 bases separated the two germline ends. The DNA for the CDR3 is TGTGCCAGCAGCCAAGATTATCGGGACTTTCTCTATTCAACTAATGAAAAACTGTTTTTT. Translated: CASSQDYRDFLYSTNEKLFF.

V usage is TRBV29-1 and J usage is TRBJ2-1; TRBD1 aligns across 7 bases. Trimming removed 7 bases from V and 3 bases from J; junction bases left unmatched: 12. Germline V lookup: CDR1 SQVTM, CDR2 ANQGSEA. This CDR3 is 15 amino acids long. CDR3: CSAEGPGQIYNEQFF. The CDR3 DNA sequence: TGCAGCGCAGAAGGCCCGGGACAGATCTACAATGAGCAGTTCTTC.

V gene TRBV30 combines with J gene TRBJ2-7; a possible D gene is TRBD2 (5 bases). The CDR3 length is 14 residues. Germline V gives CDR1 GTSNPN, CDR2 SVGIG (reference sequence). Trimming cost V 0 bases and J 3 bases, with 12 bases left between them. Here the CDR3 reads CAWSVGEGLYEQYF. The CDR3 nucleotides are TGTGCCTGGAGTGTAGGCGAGGGTCTCTACGAGCAGTACTTC.

The chain couples TRBV11-2 to TRBJ2-1; 10 bases align to TRBD2. With 5 bases clipped from V and 3 bases from J, the junction kept 4 bases outside the gene matches. The length of the CDR3 is 15 residues. Germline V gene data show CDR1 as SGHAT and CDR2 as FQNNGV. CDR3 sequence reads: CASSDLAGDYNEQFF. DNA for the CDR3: TGTGCCAGCAGCGACCTAGCGGGAGACTACAATGAGCAGTTCTTC.

This clone was seen only once. The genes are TRBV11-2 and TRBJ1-2; 9 bases line up with TRBD1. This CDR3 is 13 amino acids long. Looked up from germline, CDR1 is SGHAT and CDR2 is FQNNGV. V shed 4 bases, J shed 8 bases, and the junction held 5 bases outside the gene matches. The CDR3 nucleotides are TGTGCCAGCAGCTGGACAGGGGCACGCGGCTACACCTTC. It yields the protein CASSWTGARGYTF. Variable domain in full (rest from reference TRBV11-2 and TRBJ1-2): EAGVAQSPRYKIIEKRQSVAFWCNPISGHATLYWYQQILGQGPKLLIQFQNNGVVDDSQLPKDRFSAERLKGVDSTLKIQPAKLEDSAVYLCASSWTGARGYTFGSGTRLTVV.

This clone was counted once. V and J are TRBV10-2 and TRBJ1-2, with D perhaps TRBD1 (5 bases). The ends were cut back, 7 bases at V and 5 bases at J, with 20 bases in the middle. The CDR3 covers 15 residues. Germline CDR1 is WSHSY and CDR2 is SAAADI. The CDR3 DNA reads as TGCGCCAGCACGCCAGGGACCGCCCCACATTATGGCTACACCTTC. Protein product: CASTPGTAPHYGYTF.

CDR3: CASSLWWGLENEQFF. The DNA of the CDR3 is TGCGCCAGCAGCCTCTGGTGGGGGTTGGAAAATGAGCAGTTCTTC. This chain links TRBV4-1 with TRBJ2-1; D may be TRBD1 or TRBD2 (5 bases each). Germline values: CDR1 MGHRA, CDR2 YSYEKL. The CDR3 is 15 residues long. Trimming left V 4 bases short and J 7 bases short, with 17 bases between.

V and J are TRBV6-5 and TRBJ2-7; D gene unclear. This CDR3 has 14 amino acids. V was clipped by 2 bases and J by 2 bases, with 10 bases between them. Germline CDR1 MNHEY, CDR2 SVGAGI. The CDR3 loop reads CASSYTRMAYEQYF. CDR3 in DNA: TGTGCCAGCAGTTACACACGGATGGCCTACGAGCAGTACTTC.

The chain combines TRBV4-3 with TRBJ1-6; the D is unclear. Germline CDR1 and CDR2: LGHNA and YSLEER. This CDR3 has 17 amino acids. V was clipped by 0 bases and J by 0 bases, with 9 bases between them. The chain's CDR3 is CASSQDPTLSYNSPLHF. The CDR3 region has the DNA TGCGCCAGCAGCCAAGATCCGACCCTCTCCTATAATTCACCCCTCCACTTT.

The chain has TRBV29-1 and TRBJ2-1; 8 bases fit TRBD1. Losses at the gene ends were 2 bases for V and 4 bases for J; bases not matched to a gene: 7. This CDR3 has 15 residues. Germline values: CDR1 SQVTM, CDR2 ANQGSEA. As DNA, the CDR3 is TGCAGCGTTGAACCGGGACAGGTCTATTACAATGAGCAGTTCTTC. It is translated as CSVEPGQVYYNEQFF.

V usage is TRBV14 and J usage is TRBJ2-1; 12 nucleotides match TRBD2. V gave up 3 bases and J gave up 6 bases; unmatched junction bases: 6. This CDR3 has 16 amino acids. Per the germline V gene, CDR1 is SGHDN and CDR2 is FVKESK. The CDR3 is CASSHLGGLAGNEQFF. Written as DNA, the CDR3 is TGTGCCAGCAGCCACTTGGGGGGACTAGCGGGCAATGAGCAGTTCTTC.

This sequence joins TRBV6-5 and TRBJ2-2, with D perhaps TRBD1 (7 bases). Trimming shortened V by 6 bases and J by 6 bases, and 11 bases separated the two germline ends. CDR1 and CDR2 from the germline V gene are MNHEY and SVGAGI. The CDR3 sequence is 13 residues long. The CDR3 here is CASSQGEAGELFF. The CDR3, as DNA: TGTGCCAGCAGCCAGGGGGAGGCCGGGGAGCTGTTTTTT.

The V call is TRBV5-5, the J call TRBJ1-5, with TRBD1 matching 11 bases. Germline lookup yields CDR1 SGHKS and CDR2 YYEKEE (reference sequence). V was pared by 4 bases and J by 6 bases, with 9 bases of the junction left unmatched. This CDR3 region has 16 residues. The CDR3 nucleotides are TGTGCCAGCAGCCCAGGACAGGGGGCAGGAAGTCAGCCCCAGCATTTT. This codes for CASSPGQGAGSQPQHF.

The chain uses TRBV10-1 and TRBJ1-5, with 7 bases matching TRBD1. J lost 3 bases, V lost 0 bases, and 8 bases had no gene match. The CDR3 covers 17 residues. Per germline, CDR1 WNHNN and CDR2 SYGVQD (reference sequence). CDR3 in DNA: TGCGCCAGCAGTGAGTCGGGAAGGCAGGGGGACAATCAGCCCCAGCATTTT. Residues: CASSESGRQGDNQPQHF.

The chain employs TRBV4-1 and TRBJ2-7; 8 bases are shared with TRBD1. V trimming: 0 bases; J trimming: 4 bases; junction bases outside the gene matches: 5. The CDR3 runs to 15 residues. Germline CDR1 is MGHRA and CDR2 is YSYEKL. CDR3 DNA: TGCGCCAGCAGCCAAGAATCGACAGGGGAATACGAGCAGTACTTC. This translates into CASSQESTGEYEQYF.

V usage is TRBV13 and J usage is TRBJ2-7; D is possibly TRBD2 (7 bases). Germline loops: CDR1 PRHDT, CDR2 FYEKMQ (reference sequence). V was clipped by 6 bases and J by 0 bases, with 15 bases between them. The CDR3 spans 15 residues. CDR3 DNA sequence: TGTGCCAGCAGGGACAGCGGGGCGGGCTCCTACGAGCAGTACTTC. Residues: CASRDSGAGSYEQYF.

The V gene is TRBV7-8, the J gene TRBJ2-5, with no clear D. The ends were cut back, 1 base at V and 0 bases at J, with 12 bases in the middle. Germline CDR1 and CDR2: SGHVS and FQNEAQ. This CDR3 spans 16 amino acids. The CDR3 DNA reads TGTGCCAGCAGCTTAGTGGCGACGGGTTACCAAGAGACCCAGTACTTC. It codes for CASSLVATGYQETQYF.

The chain is built from TRBV6-6 and TRBJ1-1; D not resolved. The CDR3 sequence is 13 residues long. V dropped 0 bases and J dropped 5 bases, with 7 bases sitting between them. Germline loops: CDR1 MNHNY, CDR2 SVGAGI (reference sequence). In DNA, the CDR3 is TGTGCCAGCAGTTACTCGATGGGGACTGAAGCTTTCTTT. Protein product: CASSYSMGTEAFF.

The chain couples TRBV7-2 to TRBJ2-1, with D perhaps TRBD1 or TRBD2 (5 bases each). Trimming shortened V by 3 bases and J by 4 bases, and 10 bases separated the two germline ends. The CDR3 runs to 14 residues. The germline CDR1 and CDR2 sequences are SGHTA and FQGNSA. CDR3 sequence: CASSFGGAYNEQFF. CDR3 bases: TGTGCCAGCAGCTTTGGGGGAGCGTACAATGAGCAGTTCTTC.

V gene TRBV30 combines with J gene TRBJ1-1; D is ambiguous. CDR1 and CDR2 from the germline V gene are GTSNPN and SVGIG (reference sequence). The CDR3 is 11 residues long. V lost 8 bases, J lost 10 bases, and 17 bases lay in between. The CDR3 is CAPHPGKGAFF. CDR3 DNA: TGTGCCCCACATCCCGGGAAAGGAGCTTTCTTT.

This sequence joins TRBV5-1 and TRBJ1-1; 11 positions match TRBD1. CDR1 is SGHRS and CDR2 is YFSETQ in the germline V gene. J gave up 4 bases and V 6 bases, and 8 bases lay outside the gene matches. CDR3 length: 15 residues. Written as DNA, the CDR3 is TGCGCCAGCACCCGGACAGGGGGCTCGGTCACTGAAGCTTTCTTT. This encodes CASTRTGGSVTEAFF.

The chain links TRBV5-6 to TRBJ1-2, with D unresolved. The germline V and J ends were trimmed by 5 bases and 8 bases, with 13 bases remaining between them. CDR3 length: 12 residues. CDR1 SGHDT and CDR2 YYEEEE come from the germline V gene. The CDR3 protein is CASRGLDSGYTF. DNA of the CDR3: TGTGCCAGCAGAGGTCTAGACTCAGGCTACACCTTC.

The chain carries TRBV27 and TRBJ1-1; 7 bases match TRBD1. J lost 3 bases, V lost 7 bases, and 8 bases had no gene match. CDR1 is MNHEY, CDR2 SMNVEV, per germline (reference sequence). This CDR3 has 14 amino acids. The CDR3 protein is CASTREGADTEAFF. CDR3 coding DNA: TGTGCCAGCACCCGGGAGGGGGCGGACACTGAAGCTTTCTTT.

V gene TRBV7-7 combines with J gene TRBJ2-2; 7 nucleotides line up with TRBD2. Losses at the gene ends were 10 bases for V and 6 bases for J; bases not matched to a gene: 11. The CDR3 runs 14 residues. CDR1 is SSHAT, CDR2 FNYEAQ, per germline (reference sequence). For the CDR3, the DNA is TGTGCCACCCGAGGCGGGGGAGAGGCCGGGGAGCTGTTTTTT. It yields the protein CATRGGGEAGELFF.

This chain uses TRBV19 with TRBJ2-7, with D perhaps matching TRBD1 (7 bases). The V end lost 4 bases, the J end lost 2 bases, and 18 bases lay between the germline ends. This CDR3 has 16 amino acids. Looked up from germline, CDR1 is LNHDA and CDR2 is SQIVND (reference sequence). CDR3 sequence (DNA): TGTGCCAGTAGTAGTGAAAGCCAGGGGGGAACCTACGAGCAGTACTTC. It yields the protein CASSSESQGGTYEQYF. The full variable domain, rest sourced from reference TRBV19 and TRBJ2-7, is DGGITQSPKYLFRKEGQNVTLSCEQNLNHDAMYWYRQDPGQGLRLIYYSQIVNDFQKGDIAEGYSVSREKKESFPLTVTSAQKNPTAFYLCASSSESQGGTYEQYFGPGTRLTVT.

The chain couples TRBV5-6 to TRBJ2-5; 7 bases fit TRBD2. Germline V gene lookup returns CDR1 SGHDT and CDR2 YYEEEE. The CDR3 totals 18 residues. J was trimmed by 4 bases and V by 6 bases; bases with no gene match: 21. CDR3 loop: CASTDVASGVPSPETQYF. In DNA form, the CDR3 reads TGTGCCAGCACCGACGTGGCTAGCGGAGTCCCATCACCAGAGACCCAGTACTTC.

V and J are TRBV12-5 and TRBJ1-4; TRBD1 aligns across 8 bases. Germline lookup yields CDR1 LGHNT and CDR2 FRNRAP. V gave up 3 bases and J gave up 0 bases; unmatched junction bases: 9. CDR3 length equals 18 residues. CDR3 sequence: CASGFSDRARATNEKLFF. The CDR3 DNA sequence: TGTGCTAGTGGTTTCTCGGACAGGGCGAGAGCAACTAATGAAAAACTGTTTTTT.